This T cell receptor beta chain was sequenced during a study of blood T cells in healthy people across ages. Whole-study findings and limits: Higher diversity and more naive CD4+ cells were features of long-lived donors, compared to aged donors.

The CDR3 loop spans 13 amino acids. Trimming cost V 7 bases and J 11 bases, with 21 bases left between them. The germline V gene has CDR1 SGHRS and CDR2 YFSETQ. This clonotype appeared a few times. Its antigen is not known. The authors ran a second PCR of roughly 6 to 12 cycles using a sample-barcoded 5' primer and a J-beta primer mix. There were at least 2.5 million CDR3-containing paired-end reads obtained from each sample. Via MiXCR, TCRdb re-called the 5' RACE reads, giving one row per CDR3 protein. The profile covers 700,000 to 850,000 distinct CDR3 sequences, with about 53% appearing a single time and about 42% taken by the ten largest. Total RNA was isolated from each sample in quantities of at least 5.5 micrograms.

The chain combines TRBV5-1 with TRBJ1-1; the D gene is possibly TRBD1 (5 bases). The clonotype comes from a man older than 75 in good health. The specimen sequenced was blood. The CDR3 spells CASASSGGGSAFF. CDR3 in DNA: TGCGCCAGCGCATCCTCCGGGGGAGGAAGTGCTTTCTTT. Looking up the rest from reference TRBV5-1 and TRBJ1-1 gives the full variable domain: KAGVTQTPRYLIKTRGQQVTLSCSPISGHRSVSWYQQTPGQGLQFLFEYFSETQRNKGNFPGRFSGRQFSNSRSEMNVSTLELGDSALYLCASASSGGGSAFFGQGTRLTVV.